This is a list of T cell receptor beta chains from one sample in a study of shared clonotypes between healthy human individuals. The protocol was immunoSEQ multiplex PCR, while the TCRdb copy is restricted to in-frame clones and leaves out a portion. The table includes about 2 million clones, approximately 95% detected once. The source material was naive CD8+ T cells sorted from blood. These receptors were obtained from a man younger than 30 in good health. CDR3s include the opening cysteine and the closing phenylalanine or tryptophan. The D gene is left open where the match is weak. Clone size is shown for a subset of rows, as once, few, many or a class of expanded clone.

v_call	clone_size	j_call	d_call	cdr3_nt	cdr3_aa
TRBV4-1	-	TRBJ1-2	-	TGCGCCAGCAGCCAAGATCTGCCCTCCTTGGGGAACTATGGCTACACCTTC	CASSQDLPSLGNYGYTF
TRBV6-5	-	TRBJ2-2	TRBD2	TGTGCCAGCGGGAGGGCCTGGGCCGGGGAGCTGTTTTTT	CASGRAWAGELFF
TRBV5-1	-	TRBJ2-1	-	TGCGCCAGCAGCTTGGAGAACTACCTGGATGAGCAGCTCTTC	CASSLENYLDEQLF
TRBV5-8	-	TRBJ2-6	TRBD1	TGTGCCAGCAGCGAACAACGGGACAGTTACTCTGGGGCCAACGTCCTGACTTTC	CASSEQRDSYSGANVLTF
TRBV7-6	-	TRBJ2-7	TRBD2	TGTGCCAGCAGTTTGGGACTAGCGGGAGGTTCCCTCTACGAGCAGTACTTC	CASSLGLAGGSLYEQYF
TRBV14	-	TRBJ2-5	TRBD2	TGTGCCAGCAGTCTCCGGGGGGTGGCCCAAGAGACCCAGTACTTC	CASSLRGVAQETQYF
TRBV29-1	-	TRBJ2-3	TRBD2	TGCAGCGTTGGCGGGGGGCCTACAGATACGCAGTATTTT	CSVGGGPTDTQYF
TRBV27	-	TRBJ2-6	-	TGTGCCAGCAGTTTCCAGGCGATGGGCTCTGGGGCCAACGTCCTGACTTTC	CASSFQAMGSGANVLTF
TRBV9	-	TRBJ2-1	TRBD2	TGTGCCAGCAGCGATCTCGGGACTAGCGGGCCCCTCTCCTACAATGAGCAGTTCTTC	CASSDLGTSGPLSYNEQFF
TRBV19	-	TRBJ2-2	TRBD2	TGTGCCAGTAGTATAGGACTAGCGGGAGCCCACACCGGGGAGCTGTTTTTT	CASSIGLAGAHTGELFF
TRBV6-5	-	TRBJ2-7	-	TGTGCCAGCAAGCGTTACGAGCAGTACTTC	CASKRYEQYF
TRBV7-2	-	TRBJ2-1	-	TGTGCCAGCAGCTCCAACATCGGTGTTAATGAGCAGTTCTTC	CASSSNIGVNEQFF
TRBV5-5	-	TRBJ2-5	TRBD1	TGTGCCAGCAGCTTCGGGACAGCCCAAGAGACCCAGTACTTC	CASSFGTAQETQYF
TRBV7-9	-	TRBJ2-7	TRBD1	TGTGCCAGCAGCTCACCGACAGGGGACGAGCAGTACTTC	CASSSPTGDEQYF
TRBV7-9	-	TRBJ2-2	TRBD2	TGTGCCAGCAGGAGACTAGCGGGAAATACCGGGGAGCTGTTTTTT	CASRRLAGNTGELFF
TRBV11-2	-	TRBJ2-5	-	TGTGCCAGCAGCTTAGATAACAGGTACCAAGAGACCCAGTACTTC	CASSLDNRYQETQYF
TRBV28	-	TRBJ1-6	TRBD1	TGTGCCAGCAACCTCCTCACGGGACAGATAGATTCACCCCTCCACTTT	CASNLLTGQIDSPLHF
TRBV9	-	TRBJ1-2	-	TGTGCCAGCAGCTCTGACAGTTCTAACTATGGCTACACCTTC	CASSSDSSNYGYTF
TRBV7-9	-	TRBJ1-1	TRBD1	TGTGCCAGCACCGCCGGGACAGGGGTCGGGAACACTGAAGCTTTCTTT	CASTAGTGVGNTEAFF
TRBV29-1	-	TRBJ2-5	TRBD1	TGCAGCGTTGAAGTTCTTCGGACAGGGATTAACCAAGAGACCCAGTACTTC	CSVEVLRTGINQETQYF
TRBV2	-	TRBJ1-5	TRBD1	TGTGCCAGCAGCGGGGGACAGGGGACTCAGCCCCAGCATTTT	CASSGGQGTQPQHF
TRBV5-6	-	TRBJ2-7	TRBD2	TGTGCCAGCAGCTTGGAGCCAGCGGGGGCCTTCGAGCAGTACTTC	CASSLEPAGAFEQYF
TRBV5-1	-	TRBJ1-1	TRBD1	TGCGCCAGCAGCTTGGAGGGACAGGGGAGGACTGAAGCTTTCTTT	CASSLEGQGRTEAFF
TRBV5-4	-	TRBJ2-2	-	TGTGCCAGCAGCTTGGGTGGCGCCGGGGAGCTGTTTTTT	CASSLGGAGELFF
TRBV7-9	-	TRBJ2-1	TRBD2	TGTGCCAGCAGCCCTGGACTAGAGGGCTACAATGAGCAGTTCTTC	CASSPGLEGYNEQFF
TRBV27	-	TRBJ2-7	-	TGTGCCAGCAGTGTAGGGTCCCCCTTGAACGAGCAGTACTTC	CASSVGSPLNEQYF
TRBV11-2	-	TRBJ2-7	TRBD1	TGTGCCAGCAGCTTATCTTTTGGAGACGGGACAGGGAGCTCCTACGAGCAGTACTTC	CASSLSFGDGTGSSYEQYF
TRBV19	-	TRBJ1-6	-	TGTGCCAGTACAGGGGCCGACTATAATTCACCCCTCCACTTT	CASTGADYNSPLHF
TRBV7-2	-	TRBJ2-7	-	TGTGCCAGCAGCCCCCGGACGCCATACGAGCAGTACTTC	CASSPRTPYEQYF
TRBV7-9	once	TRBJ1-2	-	TGTGCCAGCAGCACCCTAACGTATGGCTACACCTTC	CASSTLTYGYTF
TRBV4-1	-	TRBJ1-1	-	TGCGCCAGCAGCCAAGAGCCGACTTGGAACACTGAAGCTTTCTTT	CASSQEPTWNTEAFF
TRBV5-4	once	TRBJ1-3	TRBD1	TGTGCCAGCAGCTTGGCCACAGGGGGTTACTCTGGAAACACCATATATTTT	CASSLATGGYSGNTIYF
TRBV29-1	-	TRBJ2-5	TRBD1	TGCAGCCTGAGGACAGGGTCGGGCGAAGGGACCCAGTACTTC	CSLRTGSGEGTQYF
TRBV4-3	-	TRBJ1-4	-	TGCGCCAGCAGCCAAGACGGACTCGAGGGCACTGAAAAACTGTTTTTT	CASSQDGLEGTEKLFF
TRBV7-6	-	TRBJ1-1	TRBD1	TGTGCCAGCAGCACCTTGACAGGGGCGGCGGGGACTGAAGCTTTCTTT	CASSTLTGAAGTEAFF
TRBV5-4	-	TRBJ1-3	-	TGTGCCAGCCATACCAGGGGCGCGTCTGGAAACACCATATATTTT	CASHTRGASGNTIYF